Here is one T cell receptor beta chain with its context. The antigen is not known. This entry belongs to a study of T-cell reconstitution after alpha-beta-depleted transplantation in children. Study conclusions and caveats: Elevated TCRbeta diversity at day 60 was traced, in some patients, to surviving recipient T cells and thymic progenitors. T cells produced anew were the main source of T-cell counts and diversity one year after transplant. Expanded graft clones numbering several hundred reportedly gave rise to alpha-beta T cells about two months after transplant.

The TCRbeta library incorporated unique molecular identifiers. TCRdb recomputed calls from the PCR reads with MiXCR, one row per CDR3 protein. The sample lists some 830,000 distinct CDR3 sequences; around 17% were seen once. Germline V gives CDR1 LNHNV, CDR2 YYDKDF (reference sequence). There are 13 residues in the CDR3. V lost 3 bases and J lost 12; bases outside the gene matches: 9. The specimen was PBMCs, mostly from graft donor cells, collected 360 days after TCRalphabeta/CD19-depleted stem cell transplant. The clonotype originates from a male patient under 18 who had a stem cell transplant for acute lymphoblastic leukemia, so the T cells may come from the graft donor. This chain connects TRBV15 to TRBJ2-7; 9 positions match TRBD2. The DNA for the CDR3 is TGTGCCACCAGCAGTCGTCAGCGGGAGGTCCGGTACTTC. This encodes CATSSRQREVRYF. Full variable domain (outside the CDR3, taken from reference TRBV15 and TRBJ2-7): DAMVIQNPRYQVTQFGKPVTLSCSQTLNHNVMYWYQQKSSQAPKLLFHYYDKDFNNEADTPDNFQSRRPNTSFCFLDIRSPGLGDTAMYLCATSSRQREVRYFGPGTRLTVT.